Shown below are 29 T cell receptor beta chains from a single sample sequenced in a study of blood T cell repertoires in COVID-19. Assay: immunoSEQ multiplex PCR; the TCRdb copy retains only in-frame clones and omits some. The table lists around 160,000 clones, 88% of them singletons. The sample was PBMCs or T cells enriched from blood (not recorded which). The receptors were sampled from a woman under 40 with acute COVID-19.

The chain is built from TRBV18 and TRBJ2-1; 7 nucleotides match TRBD2. This CDR3 spans 17 amino acids. Germline V gene sequence: CDR1 KGHSH, CDR2 LQKENI. The J segment lost 0 bases and the V segment lost 0 bases, leaving 5 bases of the junction unmatched. The CDR3 sequence is CASSPPVAGVSYNEQFF. Written as DNA, the CDR3 is TGTGCCAGCTCACCACCCGTGGCGGGAGTCTCCTACAATGAGCAGTTCTTC.

The genes are TRBV6-5 and TRBJ2-3; 8 nucleotides agree with TRBD2. Germline V lookup: CDR1 MNHEY, CDR2 SVGAGI. J was trimmed by 4 bases and V by 6 bases; bases with no gene match: 9. This CDR3 is 15 amino acids long. The CDR3 DNA sequence: TGTGCCAGCAGACACGGGGGGGCGCGGGCAGATACGCAGTATTTT. Its translation: CASRHGGARADTQYF.

The V call is TRBV7-2, the J call TRBJ2-1; perhaps TRBD1 as D (5 bases). There are 14 residues in the CDR3. CDR1 is SGHTA and CDR2 is FQGNSA in the germline V gene. V gave up 5 bases and J gave up 0 bases, with 8 bases separating them. CDR3 protein: CASSPTVSYNEQFF. The CDR3 coding sequence is TGTGCCAGCAGCCCGACAGTCTCCTACAATGAGCAGTTCTTC.

This clone came up once. The V gene is TRBV10-3, the J gene TRBJ2-2; perhaps TRBD1 as D (5 bases). The CDR3 is 17 amino acids. V lost 7 bases to trimming and J lost 0 bases, with 18 bases between them. The germline V gene encodes CDR1 ENHRY and CDR2 SYGVKD. The CDR3 sequence is CAINSGDRVTNTGELFF. The CDR3 DNA reads TGTGCCATCAACTCCGGCGACAGAGTAACGAACACCGGGGAGCTGTTTTTT.

The chain joins TRBV7-2 to TRBJ2-1; 9 bases map to TRBD2. V trimming: 5 bases; J trimming: 0 bases; junction bases outside the gene matches: 5. The CDR3 loop spans 16 amino acids. The germline V gene encodes CDR1 SGHTA and CDR2 FQGNSA. Here the CDR3 DNA reads TGTGCCAGCAGCACAGATAGCGGGAGCTCCTACAATGAGCAGTTCTTC. It yields the protein CASSTDSGSSYNEQFF. The full variable domain, completed using reference TRBV7-2 and TRBJ2-1, is GAGVSQSPSNKVTEKGKDVELRCDPISGHTALYWYRQSLGQGLEFLIYFQGNSAPDKSGLPSDRFSAERTGGSVSTLTIQRTQQEDSAVYLCASSTDSGSSYNEQFFGPGTRLTVL.

This chain connects TRBV27 to TRBJ1-5; D unresolved. V dropped 2 bases and J dropped 0 bases, with 11 bases sitting between them. CDR1 and CDR2 from the germline V gene are MNHEY and SMNVEV (reference sequence). The CDR3 covers 16 residues. The CDR3 coding sequence is TGTGCCAGCAGTTTAAAACAGCACCATAGCAATCAGCCCCAGCATTTT. It specifies CASSLKQHHSNQPQHF.

This clone has a single count. This chain uses TRBV9 with TRBJ1-2, with 10 positions matching TRBD1. CDR1 is SGDLS and CDR2 is YYNGEE in the germline V gene. The CDR3 sequence is 14 residues long. V shed 3 bases and J 8 bases; nucleotides not matched to a gene: 7. The CDR3 DNA is TGTGCCAGCAGCGGACAGGGACAGGGGTTGGGCTACACCTTC. Translation: CASSGQGQGLGYTF.

The J gene is TRBJ2-7, the V gene TRBV27; TRBD2 agrees at 16 bases. The length of the CDR3 is 14 residues. Germline values: CDR1 MNHEY, CDR2 SMNVEV (reference sequence). Trimming at V came to 3 bases and at J to 12 bases, leaving 5 bases not matched to a gene. The CDR3 loop is CASSFGTSGRDPYF. CDR3 in DNA: TGTGCCAGCAGTTTTGGGACTAGCGGGAGGGACCCGTACTTC.

The chain has TRBV7-9 and TRBJ2-6; D is unclear. Germline CDR1 SEHNR, CDR2 FQNEAQ (reference sequence). The CDR3 extends over 15 amino acids. V was trimmed by 4 bases and J by 0 bases, leaving 7 bases between them. The CDR3 DNA reads as TGTGCCAGCAGCTCCCATAGCTCTGGGGCCAACGTCCTGACTTTC. Protein: CASSSHSSGANVLTF.

The CDR3 sequence: CASFRDSQGANVLTF. The CDR3 nucleotides read TGCGCCAGCTTCCGGGACTCCCAGGGGGCCAACGTCCTGACTTTC. The J gene is TRBJ2-6, the V gene TRBV5-1; D possibly corresponds to TRBD2 (6 bases). Germline CDR1 SGHRS, CDR2 YFSETQ. The V end was cut by 7 bases, the J end by 4 bases, with 15 bases between. The CDR3 is 15 amino acids.

This sequence joins TRBV19 and TRBJ2-7; 10 nucleotides match TRBD2. V trimming: 4 bases; J trimming: 4 bases; junction bases outside the gene matches: 10. Germline assignment: CDR1 LNHDA and CDR2 SQIVND (reference sequence). This CDR3 comprises 16 residues. CDR3 nucleotide sequence: TGTGCCAGTAGTAGATCTAGCGGGAGTAATGCGTACGAGCAGTACTTC. It translates to CASSRSSGSNAYEQYF.

This chain joins TRBV30 and TRBJ2-7; 9 nucleotides line up with TRBD2. The CDR3 is 16 amino acids. Germline V lookup: CDR1 GTSNPN, CDR2 SVGIG (reference sequence). The J segment lost 2 bases and the V segment lost 2 bases, leaving 10 bases of the junction unmatched. Written as DNA, the CDR3 is TGTGCCTGGAGTAGAGGAGCGGGAGGCATGGCCTACGAGCAGTACTTC. This translates into CAWSRGAGGMAYEQYF.

Worth noting for this clone: Different DNA sequences within this sample yield the same CDR3. The CDR3 protein is CASSLGGGQGDYEQYF. The CDR3 region has the DNA TGTGCCAGCAGCTTGGGGGGGGGACAGGGGGATTACGAGCAGTACTTC. The V and J genes are TRBV5-4 and TRBJ2-7, with 11 bases that match TRBD1. Germline CDR1 is SGHNT and CDR2 is YYREEE (reference sequence). The ends lost 0 bases at V and 4 bases at J; junction bases unmatched: 6. CDR3 length: 16 residues. The entire variable domain, with the rest obtained from reference TRBV5-4 and TRBJ2-7, is as follows: ETGVTQSPTHLIKTRGQQVTLRCSSQSGHNTVSWYQQALGQGPQFIFQYYREEENGRGNFPPRFSGLQFPNYSSELNVNALELDDSALYLCASSLGGGQGDYEQYFGPGTRLTVT.

The V call is TRBV27, the J call TRBJ1-4; a possible D gene is TRBD1 (6 bases). The CDR3 covers 14 residues. Germline V gives CDR1 MNHEY, CDR2 SMNVEV (reference sequence). V shed 1 base and J shed 3 bases, with 6 bases lying between them. CDR3 coding DNA: TGTGCCAGCAGTTTATGGGGGCCTAATGAAAAACTGTTTTTT. It specifies CASSLWGPNEKLFF.

This chain connects TRBV7-8 to TRBJ2-7, with 12 bases that match TRBD2. V shed 8 bases, J shed 6 bases, and the junction held 8 bases outside the gene matches. Germline CDR1 SGHVS, CDR2 FQNEAQ. The CDR3 is 14 residues long. CDR3 loop: CASGRLAGAGEQYF. The CDR3 DNA sequence: TGTGCCAGCGGGAGACTAGCGGGAGCGGGCGAGCAGTACTTC.

This chain joins TRBV10-3 and TRBJ2-3; TRBD2 matches at 9 bases. This CDR3 spans 14 amino acids. V gave up 8 bases and J gave up 6 bases; unmatched junction bases: 9. Germline V CDR1 and CDR2: ENHRY, SYGVKD. Here the CDR3 DNA reads TGTGCCATCCGTAGCGGGAGCCTCGAGGATACGCAGTATTTT. Its translation is CAIRSGSLEDTQYF.

J is TRBJ2-7 and V is TRBV14; TRBD2 aligns across 10 bases. In germline, CDR1 is SGHDN, CDR2 FVKESK. The junction had 2 bases not matched to a gene; V was cut back by 1 base and J by 2 bases. This CDR3 has 15 amino acids. The CDR3: CASSQGLAGTYEQYF. For the CDR3, the DNA is TGTGCCAGCAGCCAAGGACTAGCGGGTACCTACGAGCAGTACTTC.

CDR3 region: CSAGGTGVSNVGYTF. The CDR3 bases are TGCAGCGCAGGGGGGACAGGGGTATCGAACGTCGGCTACACCTTC. The chain joins TRBV29-1 to TRBJ1-2; 10 bases fit TRBD1. CDR1 SQVTM and CDR2 ANQGSEA come from the germline V gene. This CDR3 region has 15 residues. V gave up 7 bases and J gave up 8 bases; unmatched junction bases: 16.

The chain recombines TRBV18 with TRBJ1-1; the D is unclear. Per the germline V gene, CDR1 is KGHSH and CDR2 is LQKENI. This CDR3 comprises 13 residues. V shed 3 bases and J shed 3 bases, with 8 bases lying between them. The CDR3: CASSPFSDTEAFF. The CDR3 nucleotides read TGTGCCAGCTCACCCTTCTCCGACACTGAAGCTTTCTTT.

This chain joins TRBV27 and TRBJ2-2, with D perhaps TRBD2 (6 bases). The CDR3 is 15 amino acids. The germline gives CDR1 MNHEY, CDR2 SMNVEV (reference sequence). Between the trimmed V and J ends, which lost 4 bases and 4 bases, there was a span of 13 bases. In DNA, the CDR3 is TGTGCCAGCAGTTGGAGGGCGCTAGTCACCGGGGAGCTGTTTTTT. As protein: CASSWRALVTGELFF.

The genes are TRBV7-8 and TRBJ2-1, with 12 bases identical to TRBD2. Per germline, CDR1 SGHVS and CDR2 FQNEAQ. J lost 3 bases, V lost 0 bases, and 6 bases had no gene match. There are 18 residues in the CDR3. The CDR3 DNA reads as TGTGCCAGCAGCTTAGCGTCAGGACTAGCGGGACGCTACAATGAGCAGTTCTTC. The encoded protein is CASSLASGLAGRYNEQFF. Drawing the rest from reference TRBV7-8 and TRBJ2-1, the complete variable domain is GAGVSQSPRYKVAKRGQDVALRCDPISGHVSLFWYQQALGQGPEFLTYFQNEAQLDKSGLPSDRFFAERPEGSVSTLKIQRTQQEDSAVYLCASSLASGLAGRYNEQFFGPGTRLTVL.

The chain uses TRBV27 and TRBJ2-3; 8 nucleotides line up with TRBD1. Trimming removed 7 bases from V and 7 bases from J; junction bases left unmatched: 10. Germline loops: CDR1 MNHEY, CDR2 SMNVEV (reference sequence). CDR3 length: 14 residues. CDR3 in amino acids: CASKAGTGQNTQYF. In DNA, the CDR3 is TGTGCCAGCAAAGCCGGGACAGGCCAAAATACGCAGTATTTT.

The gene calls are TRBV9 and TRBJ2-1; no definite D call. Germline loops: CDR1 SGDLS, CDR2 YYNGEE. Between the trimmed V and J ends, which lost 3 bases and 5 bases, there was a span of 9 bases. This CDR3 contains 13 residues. The CDR3 loop reads CASSAGGNNEQFF. The CDR3 DNA reads TGTGCCAGCAGCGCCGGCGGAAACAATGAGCAGTTCTTC.

As to this clone: Additional DNA sequences in this sample encode the identical CDR3. This sequence joins TRBV30 and TRBJ1-4; no clear D. Germline CDR1 GTSNPN, CDR2 SVGIG (reference sequence). The CDR3 runs to 11 residues. V lost 0 bases and J lost 11, with 7 bases in between. The CDR3 protein is CAWSVREKLFF. In DNA, the CDR3 is TGTGCCTGGAGTGTACGCGAGAAACTGTTTTTT.

V is TRBV19 and J is TRBJ2-7; 9 positions agree with TRBD1. Germline-derived CDR1 and CDR2 are LNHDA and SQIVND (reference sequence). This CDR3 contains 14 residues. After removal of 6 bases from V and 1 base from J, the junction contained 4 bases not matched to a gene. Written as DNA, the CDR3 is TGTGCCAGTAGACCGGACAGGGGATCCTACGAGCAGTACTTC. Amino acid sequence: CASRPDRGSYEQYF.

The rearrangement uses TRBV5-6 and TRBJ1-3; D not resolved. The V end was cut by 1 base, the J end by 2 bases, with 4 bases between. CDR3 length: 13 amino acids. The germline V gene has CDR1 SGHDT and CDR2 YYEEEE. CDR3 bases: TGTGCCAGCAGCTTGACAGCTGGAAACACCATATATTTT. Protein sequence: CASSLTAGNTIYF.

The chain couples TRBV15 to TRBJ2-1; D is possibly TRBD2 (5 bases). Trimming took 4 bases from V and 7 from J, leaving 17 bases between them. Germline assignment: CDR1 LNHNV and CDR2 YYDKDF (reference sequence). The CDR3 has 15 residues. CDR3 coding DNA: TGTGCCACCAGCAACCCGGGCACTAGAGGGAATGAGCAGTTCTTC. Encoded protein: CATSNPGTRGNEQFF.

V usage is TRBV3-1 (or the pseudogene TRBV3-2) and J usage is TRBJ2-7, with 14 bases identical to TRBD2. CDR1 is LGHDT, CDR2 YNNKEL, per germline (reference sequence). V shed 3 bases and J 5 bases; nucleotides not matched to a gene: 0. The CDR3 is 14 amino acids. For the CDR3, the DNA is TGTGCCAGCAGCCAGACTAGCGGGAGGGACGAGCAGTACTTC. Encoded protein: CASSQTSGRDEQYF.

V is TRBV7-9 and J is TRBJ1-2; 7 bases are shared with TRBD1. From germline, CDR1 is SEHNR and CDR2 FQNEAQ (reference sequence). This CDR3 has 13 amino acids. Trimming at V came to 4 bases and at J to 2 bases, leaving 1 base not matched to a gene. The chain's CDR3 is CASSSQGNYGYTF. CDR3 nucleotides: TGTGCCAGCAGCTCACAGGGGAACTATGGCTACACCTTC.